This T cell receptor beta chain was identified in a study of T cell changes during pregnancy in multiple sclerosis. Germline assignment: CDR1 LNHDA and CDR2 SQIVND (reference sequence). The CDR3 is 15 residues long. Trimming removed 5 bases at V and 5 bases at J, with 16 bases between. This clone was recorded only once. The repertoire was sequenced with immunoSEQ multiplex PCR; TCRdb's copy has only in-frame clones and lacks some. Of tens of thousands of clones listed, 85% to 95% were seen once; the top ten hold over 0.45%. Here the sequenced sample was CD4+ T cells from peripheral blood mononuclear cells, taken in the third trimester of pregnancy. The chain carries TRBV19 and TRBJ1-5; tentative D call: TRBD1 (6 bases). The sequence came from a female donor with multiple sclerosis, enrolled in a pregnancy study. The CDR3 region has the DNA TGTGCCAGTAGTTACGACAGGAAGGGGGATCAGCCCCAGCATTTT. As protein: CASSYDRKGDQPQHF.